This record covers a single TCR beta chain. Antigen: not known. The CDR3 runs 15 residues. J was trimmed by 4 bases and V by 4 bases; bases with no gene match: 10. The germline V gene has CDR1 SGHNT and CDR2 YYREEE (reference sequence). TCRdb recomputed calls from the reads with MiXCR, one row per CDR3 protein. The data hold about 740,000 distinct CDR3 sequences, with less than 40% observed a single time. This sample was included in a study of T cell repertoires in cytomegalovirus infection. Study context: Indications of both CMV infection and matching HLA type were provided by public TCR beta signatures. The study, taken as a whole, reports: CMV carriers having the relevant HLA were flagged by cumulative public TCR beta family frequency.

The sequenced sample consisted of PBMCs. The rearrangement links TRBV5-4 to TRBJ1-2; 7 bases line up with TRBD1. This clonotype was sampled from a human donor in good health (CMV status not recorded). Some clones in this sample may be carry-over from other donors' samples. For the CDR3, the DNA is TGTGCCAGCAGCATCGGAGGGGGCGCTGGCTATGGCTACACCTTC. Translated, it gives CASSIGGGAGYGYTF.